Listed here is a single T cell receptor beta chain. Original handling: Amplifying reference gene primers gave estimates of nucleated cell counts. Method: immunoSEQ multiplex PCR; TCRdb's copy keeps in-frame clones and lacks some. The DNA gave D and trimming, while V, J and clone size come from that table. The profile covers approximately 200,000 clones, with around 81% appearing a single time and less than 8.5% taken by the ten largest. V lost 4 bases to trimming and J lost 0 bases, with 14 bases between them. Per the germline V gene, CDR1 is SGHRS and CDR2 is YFSETQ. The CDR3 contains 16 residues. This entry comes from a study of blood T cell repertoires in COVID-19. Whole-study context: Nucleic acid was either cDNA or gDNA, and it came from T cells, B-cell-depleted T cells, or PBMCs.

The sample comprised PBMCs or T cells enriched from blood (not recorded which). V is TRBV5-1 and J is TRBJ1-3, with D maybe TRBD1 (5 bases). This sequence originates from a man between 35 and 55 years old who had recovered from COVID-19. CDR3 protein: CASSPGVGGSGNTIYF. The CDR3 DNA follows: TGCGCCAGCAGCCCTGGGGTGGGGGGCTCTGGAAACACCATATATTTT.